The present T cell receptor (beta chain) was sequenced within a study of post-analysis software for immune sequencing data. Study background: Disease courses included relapsing-remitting, secondary progressive and progressive-relapsing multiple sclerosis. The study's findings and limits: Patients showed TRBV5-6, TRBV5-1 and TRBV20-1 among a few TRBV segments more frequent than in controls. Patients with multiple sclerosis recorded significantly lower normalized Chao1 diversity than controls, the study found.

Note on this clonotype: Its antigen remains unknown.

Each TCR beta cDNA library carried unique molecular identifiers. Some 500,000 cDNA molecules were obtained per 1 to 10 million input T cells. TCRdb fed the PCR reads into MiXCR, producing one record per CDR3 protein. The table has 700,000 to 800,000 distinct CDR3 sequences, roughly 27% seen once. Germline lookup yields CDR1 SEHNR and CDR2 FQNEAQ (reference sequence). The CDR3 has 14 amino acids. The ends were cut back, 0 bases at V and 5 bases at J, with 9 bases in the middle. The receptor was isolated from a girl between 5 and 17 years old with multiple sclerosis. This chain connects TRBV7-9 to TRBJ2-3; D ambiguous. Sequencing was carried out using blood. The CDR3 spells CASSLAMGLDTQYF. In DNA form, the CDR3 reads TGTGCCAGCAGCTTAGCGATGGGATTAGATACGCAGTATTTT.